This TCR beta chain came from a study of vaccination and CD4 T cells after COVID-19 (dated by TCRdb to between 2021 and 2024). Turning to the overall study: Convalescent patients had a positive SARS-CoV-2 result on nasal swab PCR, and of these patients, nine had mild disease and one had severe disease. For stimulating the cultures, overlapping spike peptide pools were used, derived from SARS-CoV-2 as well as from the common cold coronaviruses HCoV-NL63, HCoV-OC43 and HCoV-229E. In fewer than 12 COVID-19 convalescent patients and a handful of infection-naive healthy vaccine recipients, researchers compared the spike-specific CD4+ TCR repertoire from before mRNA vaccination with the repertoire from after. Participants received two doses of either the Pfizer-BioNTech BNT162b2 vaccine (n=8) or the Moderna mRNA-1273 vaccine (n=2). As controls, cultures received a CEFX viral epitope pool (the positive control), an HIV-1 Nef peptide pool (the negative control), or no peptide at all. The time from the second vaccine dose to post-vaccine blood sampling had a median of approximately 72 days and ranged from about 12 to 250 days. Post-COVID blood samples were collected from convalescent patients a median of around 100 days after diagnosis, with a range of about 35 to 170 days. Six males and four females were included in the convalescent cohort, with two Hispanic individuals, seven Caucasians, two Asians and one multiracial person represented.

What the study reported, not specific to this receptor: Of the vaccine-specific clones in convalescent patients, 304 of 307, or nearly all, reacted only to SARS-CoV-2 spike and did not cross-react with common cold coronaviruses. In convalescent patients, a median 86.3% of post-vaccine SARS-CoV-2-reactive clones were detected only after vaccination, and vaccine-specific priming was suggested by this finding. Relatively few convalescent patients were included in the study, and early timepoints after natural infection were not analyzed. The median count of SARS-CoV-2-reactive clonotypes went up from under 25 after infection to some 38 after vaccination, although the change was not significant.

Read against the paper, the sample's treatment or condition label means: 10-day PBMC culture with coronavirus spike peptide pools or control peptides (ViraFEST assay). The ViraFEST assay, used in the study, expanded antigen-specific T cells with peptide pools and then identified the expanded clonotypes through TCR sequencing. The convalescent patients' positive SARS-CoV-2 PCR tests fell between March and December 2020, which was before the Alpha, Beta and Delta variants emerged in the United States. Roughly 2.1 million PBMCs per well were cultured in IMDM with approximately 5.2% human AB serum and 9 to 10 IU/ml IL-2, plus 10 ug/ml peptide pools. On days 3 and 7, half of the culture medium was replaced with fresh IL-2-containing medium. After about nine days of culture, CD4+ T cells were isolated by negative selection with the EasySep CD4+ T cell isolation kit. PBMCs were separated from whole blood using Ficoll-Paque Plus gradient centrifugation and then either used fresh or cryopreserved at -140C. Culture conditions were generally each tested in triplicate wells.

Receptor amplification or capture employed PCR. DNA from cultured CD4+ T cells was subjected to TCR sequencing with the Oncomine TCR Beta short-read assay at the Johns Hopkins FTIC core. The QIAamp micro DNA kit was used to extract genomic DNA from the cultured CD4+ T cells. Oncomine TCR Beta libraries from cultured CD4+ T cells were pooled using unique dual indexes and sequenced on an Illumina iSeq 100. The authors' pipeline ran thus. Non-productive sequences were removed, and CDR3s not starting with C, not ending with F or W, or shorter than 7 amino acids were discarded. The MANAFEST web application identified antigen-specific clonotypes by comparing peptide-stimulated wells against reference wells and other culture wells. An FDR below 0.05, an odds ratio above 5, and a productive frequency above 0.1% in at least two of three replicate wells were required for clones to be considered positive. Clonotypes that were significantly expanded in both SARS-CoV-2 spike wells and at least one common cold coronavirus spike condition were defined as cross-reactive. Using R version 3.6.1, CDR3 homology was evaluated through Levenshtein distances (stringdist) along with unrooted phylogenetic trees (ape). The public reads were reanalyzed by TCRdb: fastp trimming at Q25, MiXCR alignment, in-frame beta chains only. Each entry merges the rows of one CDR3 protein and shows their most common DNA and genes. V and J calls and clone size were set by TCRdb, not the authors. This sample has some 15,000 distinct CDR3 sequences in its table, and about 42% of those were observed once. The ten largest clones capture 20% to 25% of the sample.

Deletion took 5 bases off V and 5 bases off J, with a span of 6 bases between the germline ends. The CDR3 sequence holds 11 residues, the cysteine and phenylalanine included. Just CDR3 DNA is preserved here, 33 bases in frame from base 1. Details on this clonotype: Its antigen remains unidentified. Nothing much larger sits one base from this clone, and base qualities are not available.

Sample: cultured CD4+ T cells from blood. The rearrangement joined TRBV12-3 or TRBV12-4 to TRBJ2-5, with no reliable assignment of the D segment. The sequence was collected from a human donor with COVID-19. The encoded CDR3 is CASSEGETQYF. The nucleotide sequence reads as follows: TGTGCCAGCAGTGAAGGGGAGACCCAGTACTTC.